The 12 T cell receptor beta chains in this list originate from one sample, sequenced in a study of shared clonotypes between healthy human individuals. Produced via immunoSEQ multiplex PCR; TCRdb's table is partial and in-frame only. The sample has 1,100,000 or so clones, around 82% seen once. Material: memory CD4+ T cells from PBMCs. Noted subset: CD45RA-negative fraction. Receptors were obtained from a man between 18 and 29 years old in good health. Some clones in this sample may be carry-over from other donors' samples.

This chain links TRBV27 with TRBJ2-3; D is perhaps TRBD1 or TRBD2 (5 bases each). Trimming removed 5 bases from V and 0 bases from J, with 12 bases in between. Germline CDR1 reads MNHEY; CDR2 reads SMNVEV (reference sequence). The length of the CDR3 is 15 residues. CDR3 in amino acids: CASSTGTLSTDTQYF. The CDR3 bases are TGTGCCAGCAGTACCGGGACCCTTAGCACAGATACGCAGTATTTT.

This sequence joins TRBV4-3 and TRBJ1-1; D possibly corresponds to TRBD1 (6 bases). The CDR3 is 15 amino acids. V shed 4 bases and J shed 3 bases, with 15 bases lying between them. Germline V gene sequence: CDR1 LGHNA, CDR2 YSLEER. Written as DNA, the CDR3 is TGCGCCAGCAGCCTTCAACAGGGTGGAGACACTGAAGCTTTCTTT. It encodes CASSLQQGGDTEAFF.

The V and J genes are TRBV5-1 and TRBJ2-7; 8 bases map to TRBD2. V was pared by 6 bases and J by 6 bases, with 11 bases of the junction left unmatched. This CDR3 comprises 14 residues. The germline CDR1 and CDR2 sequences are SGHRS and YFSETQ. CDR3 sequence reads: CASTEPGRAGEQYF. As DNA, the CDR3 is TGCGCCAGCACCGAACCCGGGAGGGCCGGCGAGCAGTACTTC. Combining the CDR3 with reference TRBV5-1 and TRBJ2-7 gives the whole variable domain KAGVTQTPRYLIKTRGQQVTLSCSPISGHRSVSWYQQTPGQGLQFLFEYFSETQRNKGNFPGRFSGRQFSNSRSEMNVSTLELGDSALYLCASTEPGRAGEQYFGPGTRLTVT.

This clone was found a few times. The chain uses TRBV10-1 and TRBJ2-6; 9 bases are shared with TRBD1. The germline gives CDR1 WNHNN, CDR2 SYGVQD (reference sequence). This CDR3 has 17 amino acids. V shed 6 bases, J shed 1 base, and the junction held 7 bases outside the gene matches. This CDR3 reads CASSPGQGRSGANVLTF. DNA for the CDR3: TGCGCCAGCAGCCCTGGACAGGGGAGGTCTGGGGCCAACGTCCTGACTTTC.

The chain recombines TRBV28 with TRBJ2-7, with 7 bases identical to TRBD1. The CDR3 runs to 14 residues. J gave up 0 bases and V 8 bases, and 7 bases lay outside the gene matches. Germline assignment: CDR1 MDHEN and CDR2 SYDVKM. CDR3 sequence reads: CASLPTGVSYEQYF. In nucleotides, the CDR3 is TGTGCCAGCCTCCCCACAGGGGTCTCCTACGAGCAGTACTTC.

V is TRBV11-1 and J is TRBJ2-3; no clear D. From germline, CDR1 is SGHAT and CDR2 FQDESV (reference sequence). Trimming took off 2 bases at V and 5 bases at J, with 11 bases between the two ends. The CDR3 contains 14 residues. The CDR3 nucleotides are TGTGCCAGCAGCTTATGGCAGGAGATAGATACGCAGTATTTT. The encoded protein is CASSLWQEIDTQYF. The variable domain in full, completed from reference TRBV11-1 and TRBJ2-3, reads EAEVAQSPRYKITEKSQAVAFWCDPISGHATLYWYRQILGQGPELLVQFQDESVVDDSQLPKDRFSAERLKGVDSTLKIQPAELGDSAMYLCASSLWQEIDTQYFGPGTRLTVL.

The chain recombines TRBV19 with TRBJ1-2, with D perhaps matching TRBD1 (5 bases). V was pared by 4 bases and J by 2 bases, with 11 bases between. Germline CDR1 LNHDA, CDR2 SQIVND (reference sequence). The CDR3 sequence is 14 residues long. In DNA form, the CDR3 reads TGTGCCAGTAGTACACCAGGACACAACTATGGCTACACCTTC. Amino acids: CASSTPGHNYGYTF.

The chain combines TRBV28 with TRBJ1-2; TRBD1 is a possible D gene (5 bases). Germline CDR1 is MDHEN and CDR2 is SYDVKM. V was trimmed by 6 bases and J by 4 bases, leaving 12 bases between them. CDR3 size: 13 residues. CDR3 nucleotide sequence: TGTGCCAGCAGCTGGGGGACGGGCTATGGCTACACCTTC. It codes for CASSWGTGYGYTF.

The chain joins TRBV21-1 to TRBJ2-2. TRBV21-1 is described as a pseudogene. This CDR3 region has 15 residues. The DNA for the CDR3 is TGTGCCAGCAGCAAGGGATTCCCCCGGCTGGGGGAGCTGTTTTTT. Residues: CASSKGFPRLGELFF.

The genes are TRBV7-9 and TRBJ2-1; 8 positions match TRBD2. V shed 2 bases and J 0 bases; nucleotides not matched to a gene: 3. This CDR3 is built from 16 residues. Germline V gives CDR1 SEHNR, CDR2 FQNEAQ (reference sequence). CDR3 DNA: TGTGCCAGCAGCTTACCGAGCGGGGGCTCCTACAATGAGCAGTTCTTC. Protein sequence: CASSLPSGGSYNEQFF.

This clone was seen a few times. This sequence joins TRBV28 and TRBJ2-7; weak D call: TRBD2 (6 bases). With 8 bases removed from V and 3 bases from J, the gap between germline ends came to 11 bases. The germline V gene encodes CDR1 MDHEN and CDR2 SYDVKM. The CDR3 extends over 12 amino acids. This CDR3 is CASLHGSYEQYF. CDR3 nucleotide sequence: TGTGCCAGCCTCCACGGGAGCTACGAGCAGTACTTC.

The V and J genes are TRBV7-2 and TRBJ2-7; 8 nucleotides line up with TRBD1. Germline CDR1 is SGHTA and CDR2 is FQGNSA. This CDR3 has 15 amino acids. V lost 1 base to trimming and J lost 4 bases; unmatched junction nucleotides: 6. CDR3 protein: CASSLVRDRTYEQYF. CDR3 sequence (DNA): TGTGCCAGCAGCTTAGTACGGGACAGGACTTACGAGCAGTACTTC. Based on the CDR3 plus reference TRBV7-2 and TRBJ2-7, the full variable domain is GAGVSQSPSNKVTEKGKDVELRCDPISGHTALYWYRQSLGQGLEFLIYFQGNSAPDKSGLPSDRFSAERTGGSVSTLTIQRTQQEDSAVYLCASSLVRDRTYEQYFGPGTRLTVT.